Listed here are 5 T cell receptor beta chains from one sample, sequenced in a study of T cells in Graves' hyperthyroidism and ophthalmopathy. Amplified TCR beta CDR3 regions derived from RNA transcripts. Primed by the HTBI set, a first-round RT-PCR was run on the TCR CDR3. TCRdb reprocessed the multiplex PCR reads with MiXCR, giving one entry per CDR3 protein. The sample has some 360,000 distinct CDR3 sequences, roughly 14% seen once. Sequenced sample: blood. The source of these receptors is a woman aged 60-70 years with Graves' hyperthyroidism.

This clonotype was observed many times. The chain employs TRBV5-5 and TRBJ2-5; 8 nucleotides match TRBD2. The CDR3 runs to 18 residues. The germline gives CDR1 SGHKS, CDR2 YYEKEE (reference sequence). Unmatched junction bases numbered 16, after V lost 1 base and J lost 5 bases. The CDR3 here is CASSLPAGGPPLLETQYF. CDR3 coding DNA: TGTGCCAGCAGCTTGCCGGCGGGAGGCCCCCCTCTGCTCGAGACCCAGTACTTC.

At least ten counts were recorded for this clonotype. The rearrangement uses TRBV7-9 and TRBJ1-1, with no clear D. The V and J ends lost 6 bases and 7 bases respectively, with 12 bases between them. CDR3 length: 12 amino acids. CDR1 SEHNR and CDR2 FQNEAQ come from the germline V gene (reference sequence). The CDR3 coding sequence is TGTGCCAGCAGTTCACAGCTCCTTGAAGCTTTCTTT. Protein product: CASSSQLLEAFF.

As concerns this clonotype: This clone may be a read error of a much larger clone one base away. The V call is TRBV29-1, the J call TRBJ2-7; 14 bases are shared with TRBD2. Unmatched junction bases numbered 8, after V lost 0 bases and J lost 7 bases. From germline, CDR1 is SQVTM and CDR2 ANQGSEA. The CDR3 length is 16 residues. CDR3 sequence: CSVEEGTSGSGHEQYF. In nucleotides, the CDR3 is TGCAGCGTTGAAGAAGGGACTAGCGGGAGTGGGCATGAGCAGTACTTC.

This clonotype has more than one count but fewer than ten. The rearrangement links TRBV3-1 to TRBJ2-7, with 7 bases identical to TRBD1. The CDR3 is 15 residues long. V trimming: 4 bases; J trimming: 4 bases; junction bases outside the gene matches: 10. The germline V gene encodes CDR1 LGHDT and CDR2 YNNKEL (reference sequence). The CDR3 here is CASSRPGGLRYEQYF. The CDR3 region has the DNA TGTGCCAGCAGCCGTCCAGGGGGTCTTCGTTACGAGCAGTACTTC.

This clonotype was recorded at least ten times. The V and J genes are TRBV20-1 and TRBJ2-5, with 14 bases that match TRBD2. CDR1 is DFQATT, CDR2 SNEGSKA, per germline (reference sequence). The V gene end was trimmed by 2 bases and the J gene end by 5 bases; junction bases not matched to a gene: 10. The CDR3 consists of 17 residues. The CDR3 reads CSARSRTSGRPGETQYF. The DNA of the CDR3 is TGCAGTGCTAGATCAAGGACTAGCGGGAGGCCAGGGGAGACCCAGTACTTC.